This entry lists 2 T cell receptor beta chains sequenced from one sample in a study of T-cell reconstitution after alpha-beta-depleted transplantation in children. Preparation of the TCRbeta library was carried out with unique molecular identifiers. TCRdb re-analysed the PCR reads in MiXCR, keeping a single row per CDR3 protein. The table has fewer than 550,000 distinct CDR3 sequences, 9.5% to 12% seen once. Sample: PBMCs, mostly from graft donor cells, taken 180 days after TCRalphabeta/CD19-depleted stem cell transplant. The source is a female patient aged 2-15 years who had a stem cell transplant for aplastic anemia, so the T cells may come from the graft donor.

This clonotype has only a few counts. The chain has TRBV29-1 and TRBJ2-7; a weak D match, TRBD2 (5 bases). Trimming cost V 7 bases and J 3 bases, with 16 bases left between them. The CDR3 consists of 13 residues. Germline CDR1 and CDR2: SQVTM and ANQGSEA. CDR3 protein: CSARREGNYEQYF. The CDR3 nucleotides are TGCAGCGCACGACGAGAGGGAAACTACGAGCAGTACTTC.

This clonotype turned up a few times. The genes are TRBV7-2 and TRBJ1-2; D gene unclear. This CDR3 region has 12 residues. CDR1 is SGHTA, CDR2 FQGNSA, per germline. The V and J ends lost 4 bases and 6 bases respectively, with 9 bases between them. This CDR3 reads CASSSLTDGYTF. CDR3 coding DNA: TGTGCCAGCAGCTCGCTGACGGATGGCTACACCTTC.